A single sample gave rise to the 22 T cell receptor beta chains below, sequenced in a study of cytotoxic CD8 clonotypes in ibrutinib-treated CLL. Produced via immunoSEQ multiplex PCR; TCRdb's table is partial and in-frame only. The profile covers approximately 350,000 clones, with over 60% appearing a single time and under 8% taken by the ten largest. This sample comprised PBMCs, obtained after 36 months of ibrutinib treatment. These receptors were obtained from a human donor with chronic lymphocytic leukemia.

This clone was recorded a few times. This sequence joins TRBV18 and TRBJ1-2; weak D call: TRBD1 (5 bases). This CDR3 has 14 amino acids. V gave up 0 bases and J gave up 8 bases, with 13 bases separating them. CDR1 and CDR2 (germline): KGHSH, LQKENI. Written as DNA, the CDR3 is TGTGCCAGCTCACCACCGTTTGCGGGGCGAGGCTACACCTTC. Encoded protein: CASSPPFAGRGYTF.

This clone came up a few times. The V call is TRBV5-6, the J call TRBJ2-1; 7 bases align to TRBD2. Germline V gives CDR1 SGHDT, CDR2 YYEEEE. The CDR3 contains 17 residues. V was pared by 4 bases and J by 7 bases, with 17 bases of the junction left unmatched. The DNA for the CDR3 is TGTGCCAGCAGCCTCCCACCGGGCGGGAGCAGGTTAAATGAGCAGTTCTTC. Its protein is CASSLPPGGSRLNEQFF. Drawing the rest from reference TRBV5-6 and TRBJ2-1, the complete variable domain is DAGVTQSPTHLIKTRGQQVTLRCSPKSGHDTVSWYQQALGQGPQFIFQYYEEEERQRGNFPDRFSGHQFPNYSSELNVNALLLGDSALYLCASSLPPGGSRLNEQFFGPGTRLTVL.

This clone appeared a single time. The CDR3, as DNA: TGTGCCAGCAGCACTCACAGGGGGATTTTTTACGAGCAGTACTTC. The encoded protein is CASSTHRGIFYEQYF. The chain is built from TRBV7-6 and TRBJ2-7; 8 positions agree with TRBD1. V lost 5 bases, J lost 4 bases, and 10 bases stayed unmatched. The germline V gene has CDR1 SGHVS and CDR2 FNYEAQ. The CDR3 is 15 residues long.

The genes are TRBV12-5 and TRBJ2-1; the match to TRBD2 covers 13 bases. The CDR3 contains 17 residues. Germline V gives CDR1 LGHNT, CDR2 FRNRAP. Losses at the gene ends were 0 bases for V and 5 bases for J; bases not matched to a gene: 4. CDR3 in amino acids: CASGLVRGTSGNNEQFF. The CDR3 bases are TGTGCTAGTGGTTTGGTACGGGGGACTAGCGGGAACAATGAGCAGTTCTTC. The whole variable domain, remainder taken from reference TRBV12-5 and TRBJ2-1, is DARVTQTPRHKVTEMGQEVTMRCQPILGHNTVFWYRQTMMQGLELLAYFRNRAPLDDSGMPKDRFSAEMPDATLATLKIQPSEPRDSAVYFCASGLVRGTSGNNEQFFGPGTRLTVL.

The rearrangement uses TRBV4-1 and TRBJ2-2; D gene unclear. V dropped 4 bases and J dropped 7 bases, with 7 bases sitting between them. CDR1 MGHRA and CDR2 YSYEKL come from the germline V gene. CDR3 length: 12 amino acids. Here the CDR3 DNA reads TGCGCCAGCAGCCGATCAAGCGGGGAGCTGTTTTTT. This sequence encodes CASSRSSGELFF.

The rearrangement links TRBV19 to TRBJ1-1; tentatively, D is TRBD1 (5 bases). CDR1 LNHDA and CDR2 SQIVND come from the germline V gene (reference sequence). The CDR3 covers 14 residues. The V and J ends lost 4 bases and 8 bases respectively, with 17 bases between them. The CDR3, as DNA: TGTGCCAGTAGTAAGGGGCAGGGCAAGAGGGAAGCTTTCTTT. Its protein product is CASSKGQGKREAFF.

The rearrangement joins TRBV7-8 to TRBJ2-1; TRBD2 matches 12 bases. The CDR3 is 16 residues long. V lost 1 base, J lost 5 bases, and 3 bases stayed unmatched. CDR1 and CDR2 from the germline V gene are SGHVS and FQNEAQ. The CDR3 DNA sequence: TGTGCCAGCAGCTTAGGACTAGCGGGAGTTCACAATGAGCAGTTCTTC. As protein: CASSLGLAGVHNEQFF.

This chain joins TRBV9 and TRBJ2-7; the D gene is possibly TRBD1 (7 bases). Trimming cost V 3 bases and J 0 bases, with 16 bases left between them. Germline-derived CDR1 and CDR2 are SGDLS and YYNGEE. The CDR3 sequence is 16 residues long. CDR3 DNA: TGTGCCAGCAGCGCAGGAGGGGGCGGGCACTCCTACGAGCAGTACTTC. This sequence encodes CASSAGGGGHSYEQYF.

This clone was detected only once. In nucleotides, the CDR3 is TGTGCCAGCAGCTTGGCGGGACAGGGTCCCACAGATACGCAGTATTTT. Amino acid sequence: CASSLAGQGPTDTQYF. The chain has TRBV5-6 and TRBJ2-3; TRBD1 matches 9 bases. The germline CDR1 and CDR2 sequences are SGHDT and YYEEEE. The V and J ends lost 0 bases and 2 bases, in that order; junction bases with no gene match: 4. The CDR3 is made up of 16 amino acids.

This clone was picked up a small number of times. The V call is TRBV2, the J call TRBJ1-1; D is unresolved. V shed 0 bases and J shed 3 bases, with 11 bases lying between them. This CDR3 is 15 amino acids long. Germline assignment: CDR1 SNHLY and CDR2 FYNNEI. For the CDR3, the DNA is TGTGCCAGCAGTGAAGCGAGGGTTTGGGACACTGAAGCTTTCTTT. It yields the protein CASSEARVWDTEAFF. Full variable domain (missing parts from reference TRBV2 and TRBJ1-1): EPEVTQTPSHQVTQMGQEVILRCVPISNHLYFYWYRQILGQKVEFLVSFYNNEISEKSEIFDDQFSVERPDGSNFTLKIRSTKLEDSAMYFCASSEARVWDTEAFFGQGTRLTVV.

V and J are TRBV5-6 and TRBJ2-3; D remains ambiguous. V was shortened by 4 bases and J by 6 bases, with 9 bases between the two germline ends. This CDR3 comprises 12 residues. Per germline, CDR1 SGHDT and CDR2 YYEEEE. CDR3 sequence reads: CASSPSMDTQYF. The DNA of the CDR3 is TGTGCCAGCAGCCCCTCAATGGATACGCAGTATTTT.

In the case of this clone: One end of the junction fails to match germline, which may point to a read error. V and J are TRBV29-1 and TRBJ2-7; the D call may be TRBD1 or TRBD2 (5 bases each). The CDR3 runs to 13 residues. Germline V gene lookup returns CDR1 SQVTM and CDR2 ANQGSEA. CDR3 sequence reads: CSVEDPPGTLPAF. The DNA of the CDR3 is TGCAGCGTTGAGGACCCCCCCGGGACGCTCCCCGCCTTC.

This clone was counted a few times. The chain uses TRBV5-1 and TRBJ2-1, with 10 bases that match TRBD1. V lost 4 bases and J lost 4; bases outside the gene matches: 5. Germline assignment: CDR1 SGHRS and CDR2 YFSETQ. The CDR3 loop spans 15 amino acids. CDR3 DNA: TGCGCCAGCAGCGGAAGGACAGGGGGGTACAATGAGCAGTTCTTC. This gives the protein CASSGRTGGYNEQFF. Full variable domain (missing parts from reference TRBV5-1 and TRBJ2-1): KAGVTQTPRYLIKTRGQQVTLSCSPISGHRSVSWYQQTPGQGLQFLFEYFSETQRNKGNFPGRFSGRQFSNSRSEMNVSTLELGDSALYLCASSGRTGGYNEQFFGPGTRLTVL.

The gene calls are TRBV5-6 and TRBJ1-5, with unresolved D. Trimming left V 3 bases short and J 3 bases short, with 10 bases between. Germline CDR1 and CDR2: SGHDT and YYEEEE. There are 14 residues in the CDR3. The CDR3 DNA sequence: TGTGCCAGCAGCTGGACGGGAACCAATCAGCCCCAGCATTTT. Protein: CASSWTGTNQPQHF.

The chain recombines TRBV11-2 with TRBJ1-2, with D possibly matching TRBD1 (5 bases). CDR1 is SGHAT and CDR2 is FQNNGV in the germline V gene. The CDR3 has 13 amino acids. V was pared by 1 base and J by 4 bases, with 7 bases between. The CDR3 bases are TGTGCCAGCAGCTTAGGGGACCCCTATGGCTACACCTTC. Translation gives CASSLGDPYGYTF.

The chain carries TRBV19 and TRBJ1-2, with D unresolved. The CDR3 sequence is 12 residues long. Trimming cost V 5 bases and J 6 bases, with 10 bases left between them. The V gene's germline CDR1 is LNHDA and CDR2 SQIVND (reference sequence). The CDR3 loop reads CASSYRNHGYTF. In nucleotides, the CDR3 is TGTGCCAGTAGTTACAGAAATCATGGCTACACCTTC.

The rearrangement joins TRBV5-5 to TRBJ2-3; D is ambiguous. The CDR3 contains 13 residues. Germline V lookup: CDR1 SGHKS, CDR2 YYEKEE (reference sequence). Trimming shortened V by 3 bases and J by 1 base, and 6 bases separated the two germline ends. CDR3 amino acids: CASSSPGTDTQYF. In DNA form, the CDR3 reads TGTGCCAGCAGCTCCCCGGGCACAGATACGCAGTATTTT.

The chain combines TRBV4-3 with TRBJ2-1; no definite D call. Trimming left V 0 bases short and J 0 bases short, with 9 bases between. Germline assignment: CDR1 LGHNA and CDR2 YSLEER. This CDR3 contains 16 residues. DNA for the CDR3: TGCGCCAGCAGCCAAGATTGGGCAAGCTCCTACAATGAGCAGTTCTTC. The encoded protein is CASSQDWASSYNEQFF.

This clone was recorded a few times. V is TRBV20-1 and J is TRBJ2-7; D is ambiguous. The V end lost 7 bases, the J end lost 4 bases, and 11 bases lay between the germline ends. This CDR3 spans 11 amino acids. Per germline, CDR1 DFQATT and CDR2 SNEGSKA (reference sequence). The CDR3 here is CSGSLYYEQYF. The CDR3, as DNA: TGCAGTGGTTCTTTGTATTACGAGCAGTACTTC.

This clone was seen a handful of times. The chain recombines TRBV15 with TRBJ1-4, with D possibly TRBD1 on 5 matching bases. The length of the CDR3 is 15 residues. The germline CDR1 and CDR2 sequences are LNHNV and YYDKDF (reference sequence). V lost 0 bases, J lost 8 bases, and 13 bases lay in between. The CDR3 loop is CATSRDLTGWEKLFF. The CDR3 DNA is TGTGCCACCAGCAGAGATCTCACAGGATGGGAAAAACTGTTTTTT.

This chain uses TRBV9 with TRBJ2-2; the D is unclear. The CDR3 runs 12 residues. Trimming took 0 bases from V and 6 from J, leaving 3 bases between them. From germline, CDR1 is SGDLS and CDR2 YYNGEE. The CDR3 DNA reads as TGTGCCAGCAGCGTAGTCCCCGGGGAGCTGTTTTTT. This gives the protein CASSVVPGELFF. The whole variable domain, remainder taken from reference TRBV9 and TRBJ2-2, is DSGVTQTPKHLITATGQRVTLRCSPRSGDLSVYWYQQSLDQGLQFLIQYYNGEERAKGNILERFSAQQFPDLHSELNLSSLELGDSALYFCASSVVPGELFFGEGSRLTVL.

DNA for the CDR3: TGTGCCAGCAGTTTTGGGGGGAGGGGCGCCTACGAGCAGTACTTC. Amino acid sequence: CASSFGGRGAYEQYF. The rearrangement links TRBV27 to TRBJ2-7; 7 bases agree with TRBD2. The CDR3 runs 15 residues. The germline CDR1 and CDR2 sequences are MNHEY and SMNVEV (reference sequence). Trimming at V came to 3 bases and at J to 2 bases, leaving 7 bases not matched to a gene.